The source of this T cell receptor beta chain is a study of blood T cell repertoires in COVID-19 (TCRdb year 2020). For the study in its entirety: The collaborator samples originated in the United States, Italy and Spain and spanned the acute and convalescent phases of COVID-19. The dataset comprised deeply sampled blood TCRbeta repertoires from subjects exposed to, actively infected with, or recovered from COVID-19. The prospective study material was composed of cDNA or gDNA derived from T cells, B-cell-depleted T cells, or PBMCs. The samples were drawn from the first 160 participants of the ongoing ImmuneRACE study and from 950 to 1,500 subjects provided by 6 global collaborators. HLA class I and class II types, where available, came from metadata supplied by the sample provider rather than from assay-based typing. The repertoires were released in a freely available public database meant as a resource for research on the immune response to SARS-CoV-2. The sample metadata nearly always contained a de-identified subject ID, COVID-19 status, age in years and sex.

What the study reported, not specific to this receptor: The amount of clinical and demographic metadata varied by source and participant and was provided uncurated.

TCRbeta CDR3 regions were amplified from genomic DNA using the immunoSEQ Assay, a bias-controlled multiplex PCR. In the authors' own workflow: The number of nucleated cells in each sample was estimated by amplification of reference gene primers within the assay. To quantify the absolute abundance of each unique TCRbeta CDR3 rearrangement, sequence reads were collapsed and filtered. Productive Simpson clonality was computed per sample as the square root of Simpson's diversity index over productive rearrangements. TCRdb provides this immuneACCESS table in a form limited to in-frame rearrangements. Some clones are lacking; in checked studies, under half of them reflect an unresolved V gene, and why the rest are absent is not known. D and trimming come from the DNA, and the V and J calls and clone size come from that table. The sample records over 65,000 clones, 75% to 95% of which are singletons. The ten top clones hold 0.75% to 0.8% of the sample.

Regarding this clone: The target of this receptor is not known. No quality values exist for individual bases; no much larger clone is one base distant.

Whole blood was collected in K2EDTA tubes by collaborating institutions according to the institutions' own protocols. For TCRbeta analysis, collaborator samples were shipped as frozen whole blood, as isolated PBMCs, or as DNA extracted from either sample type. From its cysteine to its phenylalanine, the CDR3 spans 14 amino acids. Only the CDR3 region is kept as DNA, spanning 42 bases read in frame from base 1. Between the V and J ends, shortened by 0 bases and 5 bases respectively, the junction contains 8 bases. The germline V gene supplies CDR1 ENHRY and CDR2 SYGVKD. This TCR was sampled from an elderly woman with acute or convalescent COVID-19. The sequenced material came from peripheral blood. The chain links TRBV10-3 with TRBJ1-5; the best D guess is TRBD1, with 5 bases matching. The sequenced DNA: TGTGCCATCAGTGAGTCCGGCAGGGATCAGCCCCAGCATTTT. Translated, it reads CAISESGRDQPQHF.